This T cell receptor (beta chain) was sequenced in a study of regulatory T cells in long-lasting Graves disease. Findings and limits, study-wide: Persistent Graves' disease cases displayed lower TCR diversity than newly diagnosed ones. The study found TRBV28, TRBJ1-2 and TRBJ2-5 favored in persistent disease.

Time point defined: persistent/refractory GD, antithyroid drugs over 5 years with positive TRAb. There was RNA extracted from PBMCs, and the TCR library was made from it. Patients came from an endocrinology department in Xi'an, China. With EDTA tubes as the receptacles, around 10 milliliters of peripheral blood were drawn. In regard to this clonotype: Antigen: not known.

The CDR3 has 16 amino acids. The V end was cut by 8 bases, the J end by 1 base, with 21 bases between. Per germline, CDR1 MNHNS and CDR2 SASEGT. In building TCR beta libraries, iRepertoire HTBI primers were used together with Arm-PCR of CDR3 regions. TCRdb redid the calling of the multiplex PCR reads with MiXCR, one entry per CDR3 protein. The sample holds a few hundred thousand distinct CDR3 sequences, about 25% seen once. This TCR was recovered from a female donor with Graves disease. Sample: peripheral blood mononuclear cells (PBMCs), taken when the disease was refractory, from a patient treated with antithyroid drugs. The J gene is TRBJ2-7, the V gene TRBV6-1; D is perhaps TRBD1 (6 bases). The DNA for the CDR3 is TGTGCCAGCCGTGTCTTGGGGGCAACAGGATCCTACGAGCAGTACTTC. It specifies CASRVLGATGSYEQYF.